The entry below describes one T cell receptor beta chain. The data were taken from a study of blood T cell repertoires in COVID-19. The wider study: From T cells, B-cell-depleted T cells, or PBMCs came the material, which was cDNA or gDNA.

Trimming cost V 5 bases and J 0 bases; bases outside gene matches: 3. CDR1 SGHTA and CDR2 FQGNSA come from the germline V gene. The CDR3 covers 14 residues. Method: immunoSEQ multiplex PCR; TCRdb's copy keeps in-frame clones and lacks some. The table records approximately 260,000 clones, 75% to 95% of them present only once. Two negative PCRs, clearance, or symptom resolution had been documented for recovered Cohort 3 donors. This receptor was obtained from a woman between 18 and 29 years old who had recovered from COVID-19. The sequencing input was PBMCs or T cells enriched from blood (not recorded which). The chain joins TRBV7-2 to TRBJ1-2, with 7 bases matching TRBD1. In DNA form, the CDR3 reads TGTGCCAGCAGCCCAGGGGGACCTAACTATGGCTACACCTTC. It yields the protein CASSPGGPNYGYTF.